The 29 T cell receptor beta chains below were found in one sample sequenced in a study of regulatory T cells in long-lasting Graves disease. HTBI primers from iRepertoire and Arm-PCR of CDR3 regions yielded the TCR beta libraries. TCRdb re-called the multiplex PCR reads through MiXCR, storing one row per CDR3 protein. The sample comprises 350,000 to 500,000 distinct CDR3 sequences, 11% to 15% of which are singletons, and approximately 15% rests with the top ten. Time point specified: newly diagnosed GD, antithyroid drugs for less than 3 months. With RNA extracted from PBMCs as input, the TCR library was made. These sequences were also reported in another study, on T cells in Graves' hyperthyroidism and ophthalmopathy.

This specimen was peripheral blood mononuclear cells (PBMCs), taken at new diagnosis, from a patient treated with antithyroid drugs. The receptor set was obtained from a woman aged 45-60 years with Graves disease.

This clonotype occurred many times. The V call is TRBV28, the J call TRBJ2-3; 10 bases align to TRBD1. This CDR3 has 15 amino acids. CDR1 is MDHEN and CDR2 is SYDVKM in the germline V gene. The J segment lost 3 bases and the V segment lost 5 bases, leaving 5 bases of the junction unmatched. CDR3 residues: CASSVRQGATDTQYF. The CDR3 nucleotides are TGTGCCAGCAGTGTGAGACAGGGGGCAACAGATACGCAGTATTTT.

This clonotype was observed a handful of times. The rearrangement joins TRBV6-2 or TRBV6-3 to TRBJ2-1; 10 bases line up with TRBD2. The CDR3 covers 15 residues. Germline lookup yields CDR1 MNHEY and CDR2 SVGEGT. The V gene end was trimmed by 3 bases and the J gene end by 7 bases; junction bases not matched to a gene: 6. The CDR3 DNA follows: TGTGCCAGCAGTTATTGGCTAGCGGGAGCAAATGAGCAGTTCTTC. Its translation: CASSYWLAGANEQFF.

V usage is TRBV11-2 and J usage is TRBJ2-5; TRBD2 aligns across 10 bases. Germline CDR1 is SGHAT and CDR2 is FQNNGV. With V trimmed by 5 bases and J by 5 bases, 5 bases remained unmatched. The CDR3 covers 14 residues. CDR3 sequence (DNA): TGTGCCAGCAGCCTCAGGACTAGCGGTGAGACCCAGTACTTC. Translated: CASSLRTSGETQYF.

Ten or more counts support this clonotype. As DNA, the CDR3 is TGTGCCAGCAGTTCCCCGACGAAGATCCCGTACGAGCAGTACTTC. Protein sequence: CASSSPTKIPYEQYF. The chain links TRBV27 to TRBJ2-7; D not certain. Germline V CDR1 and CDR2: MNHEY, SMNVEV (reference sequence). Between the trimmed V and J ends, which lost 4 bases and 4 bases, there was a span of 17 bases. The CDR3 has 15 residues.

This clonotype was recorded at least ten times. The genes are TRBV27 and TRBJ2-7; 9 bases agree with TRBD2. The CDR3 has 12 residues. Germline-derived CDR1 and CDR2 are MNHEY and SMNVEV (reference sequence). V dropped 2 bases and J dropped 7; count of bases not matched to a gene: 0. CDR3 in DNA: TGTGCCAGCAGTTTACTAGCGGGAGAGCAGTACTTC. The encoded protein is CASSLLAGEQYF.

This chain uses TRBV20-1 with TRBJ1-5, with 8 bases matching TRBD1. This CDR3 has 14 residues. The germline gives CDR1 DFQATT, CDR2 SNEGSKA (reference sequence). The ends lost 5 bases at V and 9 bases at J; junction bases unmatched: 12. As DNA, the CDR3 is TGCAGTGCTTCGGACAGGGAGGATCCGCTGCCCCAGCATTTT. It specifies CSASDREDPLPQHF.

This clonotype was observed a handful of times. The rearrangement links TRBV5-1 to TRBJ2-1, with TRBD1 identical over 12 bases. The CDR3 length is 16 residues. CDR1 and CDR2 (germline): SGHRS, YFSETQ. With 3 bases clipped from V and 5 bases from J, the junction kept 6 bases outside the gene matches. As DNA, the CDR3 is TGCGCCAGCAGCTCCGGGACAGGGGGCCCCCACAATGAGCAGTTCTTC. This translates into CASSSGTGGPHNEQFF.

A few counts support this clonotype. This chain joins TRBV7-3 and TRBJ2-7; 8 bases match TRBD1. The CDR3 is made up of 16 amino acids. The germline V gene has CDR1 SGHTA and CDR2 FQGTGA. V lost 5 bases to trimming and J lost 0 bases; unmatched junction nucleotides: 9. The CDR3 DNA follows: TGTGCCAGCAGCACCGATATCAGGGGGCACTCCTACGAGCAGTACTTC. Encoded protein: CASSTDIRGHSYEQYF. The variable domain in full, with the rest retrieved from reference TRBV7-3 and TRBJ2-7, is GAGVSQTPSNKVTEKGKYVELRCDPISGHTALYWYRQSLGQGPEFLIYFQGTGAADDSGLPNDRFFAVRPEGSVSTLKIQRTERGDSAVYLCASSTDIRGHSYEQYFGPGTRLTVT.

This clonotype showed up many times. This rearrangement joins TRBV18 to TRBJ2-5; D perhaps matches TRBD2 (6 bases). The germline V and J ends were trimmed by 3 bases and 5 bases, with 19 bases remaining between them. This CDR3 region has 16 residues. Germline V gene data show CDR1 as KGHSH and CDR2 as LQKENI. Here the CDR3 reads CASSPIPGTVLETQYF. The CDR3 DNA reads as TGTGCCAGCTCACCCATCCCCGGGACTGTCCTCGAGACCCAGTACTTC.

This clonotype came up a few times. The J gene is TRBJ2-7, the V gene TRBV24-1; D is unresolved. The V and J ends lost 9 bases and 3 bases respectively, with 11 bases between them. Germline-derived CDR1 and CDR2 are KGHDR and SFDVKD. The CDR3 is made up of 12 amino acids. The CDR3 DNA reads TGTGCCACCCCGGCTCCGAACTACGAGCAGTACTTC. Translated, it gives CATPAPNYEQYF.

Concerning this clonotype: Mismatch with germline at one junction end may stem from a read error. This chain links TRBV3-1 with TRBJ2-5, with D hard to call. Looked up from germline, CDR1 is LGHDT and CDR2 is YNNKEL (reference sequence). This CDR3 comprises 13 residues. The CDR3 DNA sequence: TGTGCCATCAGCCTGACCGTCCAAGAGACCCAGTACTTC. Translating gives CAISLTVQETQYF.

This clonotype was recorded many times. This chain joins TRBV7-9 and TRBJ1-1; D call uncertain. This CDR3 is built from 12 residues. V lost 0 bases and J lost 11, with 10 bases in between. Germline V gene data show CDR1 as SEHNR and CDR2 as FQNEAQ (reference sequence). In DNA, the CDR3 is TGTGCCAGCAGCTTAGCCTCCCCGTCCGCTTTCTTT. Its translation is CASSLASPSAFF.

This clonotype was detected many times. The rearrangement joins TRBV27 to TRBJ2-7; 9 bases line up with TRBD2. CDR3 size: 16 residues. V trimming: 2 bases; J trimming: 1 base; junction bases outside the gene matches: 6. The germline V gene has CDR1 MNHEY and CDR2 SMNVEV (reference sequence). The CDR3 is CASSLAGGFGSYEQYF. CDR3 in DNA: TGTGCCAGCAGTTTAGCGGGAGGGTTTGGGTCCTACGAGCAGTACTTC.

This chain connects TRBV2 to TRBJ2-1; D might be TRBD1 or TRBD2, each matching 5 bases. This CDR3 spans 12 amino acids. Trimming stripped 3 bases from V and 13 bases from J, with 13 bases between. CDR1 is SNHLY, CDR2 FYNNEI, per germline. The CDR3 sequence is CASSDDRGLQFF. CDR3 sequence (DNA): TGTGCCAGCAGTGATGACAGAGGGCTACAGTTCTTC.

This clonotype was detected ten times or more. The chain has TRBV2 and TRBJ2-7, with 11 bases lining up with TRBD2. V lost 6 bases to trimming and J lost 7 bases; unmatched junction nucleotides: 8. This CDR3 region has 14 residues. Germline V lookup: CDR1 SNHLY, CDR2 FYNNEI. In nucleotides, the CDR3 is TGTGCCAGCAGACTTCCAACTAGCGGGAGAGAGCAGTACTTC. Protein sequence: CASRLPTSGREQYF.

In this sample, this clonotype turned up many times. V is TRBV11-2 and J is TRBJ1-1, with TRBD1 matching 9 bases. The CDR3 covers 16 residues. V lost 10 bases to trimming and J lost 1 base; unmatched junction nucleotides: 13. Germline V gene lookup returns CDR1 SGHAT and CDR2 FQNNGV. In nucleotides, the CDR3 is TGTGCCAATTACCAGTGGGACAGGGTTGAGAACACTGAAGCTTTCTTT. This codes for CANYQWDRVENTEAFF.

The chain couples TRBV29-1 to TRBJ2-2; D possibly corresponds to TRBD2 (6 bases). Germline CDR1 and CDR2: SQVTM and ANQGSEA. The CDR3 is 14 residues long. Trimming removed 6 bases at V and 1 base at J, with 12 bases between. CDR3 coding DNA: TGCAGCGTGGGGGGTTCTGAGAACACCGGGGAGCTGTTTTTT. This sequence encodes CSVGGSENTGELFF.

This clonotype was counted at least ten times. V and J are TRBV28 and TRBJ2-1, with D perhaps TRBD1 or TRBD2 (5 bases each). V lost 1 base and J 4 bases, leaving 14 bases between the germline ends. The germline V gene has CDR1 MDHEN and CDR2 SYDVKM. The CDR3 consists of 16 residues. The CDR3 nucleotides read TGTGCCAGCAGTTTATCCCCCGGGGCTAGATACAATGAGCAGTTCTTC. This sequence encodes CASSLSPGARYNEQFF.

This clonotype has at least ten counts. The chain has TRBV7-9 and TRBJ2-5; TRBD2 agrees at 15 bases. Germline-derived CDR1 and CDR2 are SEHNR and FQNEAQ (reference sequence). The CDR3 contains 18 residues. V was clipped by 1 base and J by 2 bases; unmatched bases: 5. The CDR3 DNA reads as TGTGCCAGCAGCTTAGGGACTAGCGGGAGGGCCGTTCAAGAGACCCAGTACTTC. Residues: CASSLGTSGRAVQETQYF. Based on the CDR3 plus reference TRBV7-9 and TRBJ2-5, the full variable domain is DTGVSQNPRHKITKRGQNVTFRCDPISEHNRLYWYRQTLGQGPEFLTYFQNEAQLEKSRLLSDRFSAERPKGSFSTLEIQRTEQGDSAMYLCASSLGTSGRAVQETQYFGPGTRLLVL.

This clonotype appeared many times. The V and J genes are TRBV24-1 and TRBJ2-7, with D possibly being TRBD2 (5 bases). The CDR3 spans 14 residues. V gave up 3 bases and J gave up 5 bases, with 13 bases separating them. Germline lookup yields CDR1 KGHDR and CDR2 SFDVKD. The CDR3 is CATSDAGMRNEQYF. CDR3 DNA: TGTGCCACCAGTGATGCCGGGATGCGGAACGAGCAGTACTTC.

This clonotype was counted ten times or more. The chain links TRBV5-5 to TRBJ1-5; no definite D call. The CDR3 length is 15 residues. Germline-derived CDR1 and CDR2 are SGHKS and YYEKEE (reference sequence). The V gene lost 0 bases and the J gene lost 1 base, with 8 bases spanning the gap. CDR3 sequence reads: CASSLAARSNQPQHF. The CDR3 DNA sequence: TGTGCCAGCAGCTTGGCAGCCCGGAGCAATCAGCCCCAGCATTTT.

This clonotype was counted many times. This chain connects TRBV5-1 to TRBJ2-7, with D tentatively TRBD2 (5 bases). Between the trimmed V and J ends, which lost 4 bases and 2 bases, there was a span of 13 bases. CDR3 length equals 14 residues. Per the germline V gene, CDR1 is SGHRS and CDR2 is YFSETQ. The CDR3 DNA reads as TGCGCCAGCAGCGCCTTGGACGGGACCTACGAGCAGTACTTC. Amino acids: CASSALDGTYEQYF.

The chain employs TRBV6-1 and TRBJ2-5; D may correspond to TRBD1 or TRBD2 (5 bases each). The CDR3 contains 17 residues. The germline CDR1 and CDR2 sequences are MNHNS and SASEGT. V lost 7 bases and J 4 bases, leaving 25 bases between the germline ends. CDR3 in amino acids: CASIRLAQGSRGETQYF. In DNA form, the CDR3 reads TGTGCCAGCATTCGCCTAGCACAAGGTTCTAGGGGAGAGACCCAGTACTTC.

This clonotype has ten or more counts. The chain recombines TRBV2 with TRBJ1-5; D ambiguous. Deletions cut 10 bases from V and 7 bases from J, with 26 bases between. The V gene's germline CDR1 is SNHLY and CDR2 FYNNEI. The CDR3 has 16 residues. CDR3 sequence reads: CATSVHPTNSRQPQHF. The CDR3 DNA sequence: TGTGCCACATCGGTACACCCCACCAATAGCAGACAGCCCCAGCATTTT.

Of note for this clonotype: Being one base from a much bigger clone, this may be a read error. V is TRBV7-3 and J is TRBJ2-2, with D unclear. CDR3 size: 13 residues. CDR1 is SGHTA and CDR2 is FQGTGA in the germline V gene. The ends were cut back, 5 bases at V and 7 bases at J, with 11 bases in the middle. The CDR3 is CASSPSLVGELFF. CDR3 nucleotides: TGTGCCAGCAGCCCAAGTCTGGTCGGGGAGCTGTTTTTT.

This clonotype was observed at least ten times. The chain recombines TRBV7-6 with TRBJ2-5; D uncertain. This CDR3 spans 14 amino acids. The V gene's germline CDR1 is SGHVS and CDR2 FNYEAQ. V was trimmed by 6 bases and J by 4 bases, leaving 15 bases between them. The CDR3 DNA reads as TGTGCCAGCAGTCGTCCATGGGTGGGAGAGACCCAGTACTTC. Protein: CASSRPWVGETQYF.

The J gene is TRBJ2-7, the V gene TRBV27, with D perhaps matching TRBD2 (5 bases). Germline V gene data show CDR1 as MNHEY and CDR2 as SMNVEV (reference sequence). Trimming took 3 bases from V and 3 from J, leaving 12 bases between them. CDR3 length: 14 residues. The chain's CDR3 is CASSLRVDIYEQYF. Here the CDR3 DNA reads TGTGCCAGCAGTTTGAGGGTCGATATCTACGAGCAGTACTTC.

This clonotype was detected ten times or more. The rearrangement joins TRBV18 to TRBJ2-7, with a tentative D call TRBD2 (6 bases). The CDR3 is 15 amino acids. Germline CDR1 KGHSH, CDR2 LQKENI. V lost 8 bases to trimming and J lost 0 bases, with 17 bases between them. CDR3: CASRHHGGTSYEQYF. The CDR3 DNA reads as TGTGCCAGCCGTCACCACGGAGGGACCTCCTACGAGCAGTACTTC.

This clonotype came up a few times. The chain carries TRBV19 and TRBJ2-6; no definite D call. This CDR3 is built from 18 residues. CDR1 and CDR2 (germline): LNHDA, SQIVND (reference sequence). With 5 bases removed from V and 3 bases from J, the gap between germline ends came to 20 bases. CDR3: CASSPPTPTLGGANVLTF. Here the CDR3 DNA reads TGTGCCAGTAGTCCTCCGACTCCCACGCTAGGTGGGGCCAACGTCCTGACTTTC. The full variable domain, rest sourced from reference TRBV19 and TRBJ2-6, is DGGITQSPKYLFRKEGQNVTLSCEQNLNHDAMYWYRQDPGQGLRLIYYSQIVNDFQKGDIAEGYSVSREKKESFPLTVTSAQKNPTAFYLCASSPPTPTLGGANVLTFGAGSRLTVL.